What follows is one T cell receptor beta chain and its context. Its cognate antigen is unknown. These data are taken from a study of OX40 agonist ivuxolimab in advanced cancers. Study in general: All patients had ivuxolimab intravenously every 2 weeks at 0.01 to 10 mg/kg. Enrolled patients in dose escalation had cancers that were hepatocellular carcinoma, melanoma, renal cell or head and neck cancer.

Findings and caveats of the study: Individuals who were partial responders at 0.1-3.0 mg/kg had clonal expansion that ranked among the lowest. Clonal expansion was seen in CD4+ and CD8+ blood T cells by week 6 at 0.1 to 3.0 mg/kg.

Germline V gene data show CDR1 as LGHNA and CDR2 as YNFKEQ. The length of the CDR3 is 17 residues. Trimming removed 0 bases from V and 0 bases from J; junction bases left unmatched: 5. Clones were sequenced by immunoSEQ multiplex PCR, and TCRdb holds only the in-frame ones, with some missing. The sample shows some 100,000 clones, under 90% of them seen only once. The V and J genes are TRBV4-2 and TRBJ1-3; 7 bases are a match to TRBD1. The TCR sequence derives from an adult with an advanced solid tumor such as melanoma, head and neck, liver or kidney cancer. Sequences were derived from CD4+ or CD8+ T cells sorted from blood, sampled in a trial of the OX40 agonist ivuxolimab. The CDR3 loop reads CASSQEGQRVSGNTIYF. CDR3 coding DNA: TGTGCCAGCAGCCAAGAGGGACAGCGCGTCTCTGGAAACACCATATATTTT.